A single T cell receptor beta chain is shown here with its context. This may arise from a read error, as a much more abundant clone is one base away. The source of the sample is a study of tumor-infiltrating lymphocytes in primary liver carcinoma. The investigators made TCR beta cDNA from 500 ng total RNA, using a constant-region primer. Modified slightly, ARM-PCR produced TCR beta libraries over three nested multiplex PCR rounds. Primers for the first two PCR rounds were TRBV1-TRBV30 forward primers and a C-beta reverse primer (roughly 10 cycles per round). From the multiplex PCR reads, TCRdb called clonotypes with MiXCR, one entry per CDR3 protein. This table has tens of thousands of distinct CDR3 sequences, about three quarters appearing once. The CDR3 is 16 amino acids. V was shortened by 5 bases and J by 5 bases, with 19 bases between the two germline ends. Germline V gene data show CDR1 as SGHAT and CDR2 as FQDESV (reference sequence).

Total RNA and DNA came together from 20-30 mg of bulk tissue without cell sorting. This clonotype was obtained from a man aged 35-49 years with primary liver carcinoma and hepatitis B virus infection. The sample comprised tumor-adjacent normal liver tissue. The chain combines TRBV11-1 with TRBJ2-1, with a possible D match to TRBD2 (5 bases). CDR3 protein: CASSPGSSEINNEQFF. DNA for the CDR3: TGTGCCAGCAGCCCAGGCAGTAGCGAGATCAACAATGAGCAGTTCTTC.